This is a list of T cell receptor beta chains from one sample in a study of beta chain features in type 1 diabetes. Profiling relied on immunoSEQ multiplex PCR, and the TCRdb table lists in-frame clones only, not all of them. There are 310,000 or so clones in the sample; approximately 10% occur only once, and around 1% lies in the top ten. The specimen sequenced was central memory CD4+ T cells from blood. These TCRs come from a man aged 25-45 years with type 1 diabetes. Both conserved end residues are part of each CDR3. Fields, in order: J gene, D gene, clone size, V gene, CDR3 DNA, CDR3 protein. The D gene is left open where the match is weak. Part of the rows lack a size; the others show once, few, many or a class for expanded clones.

J: TRBJ2-3; D: TRBD2; size: many; V: TRBV12-5; DNA: TGTGCTAGTGGCTTACGACTAGCGGGGGCGACAGATACGCAGTATTTT; CDR3: CASGLRLAGATDTQYF
J: TRBJ2-3; D: TRBD2; size: NA; V: TRBV10-3; DNA: TGTGCCAGCGGCGGGGGTACAGATACGCAGTATTTT; CDR3: CASGGGTDTQYF
J: TRBJ2-7; D: NA; size: NA; V: TRBV5-4; DNA: TGTGCCAGCAGCTTGCCCCACTCCTACGAGCAGTACTTC; CDR3: CASSLPHSYEQYF
J: TRBJ2-7; D: NA; size: NA; V: TRBV11-2; DNA: TGTGCCAGCAGCTTGGGGCACAGCTCCTACGAGCAGTACTTC; CDR3: CASSLGHSSYEQYF
J: TRBJ2-5; D: TRBD2; size: NA; V: TRBV9; DNA: TGTGCCAGCAGCGCCTGGGGGAGGGCAGAGACCCAGTACTTC; CDR3: CASSAWGRAETQYF
J: TRBJ1-4; D: NA; size: few; V: TRBV11-2; DNA: TGTGCCAGCAGCTTAGACAGCAGGACAGCCGATGAAAAACTGTTTTTT; CDR3: CASSLDSRTADEKLFF
J: TRBJ1-4; D: NA; size: NA; V: TRBV15; DNA: TGTGCCACCAGCGGTGGCCCAAATGAAAAACTGTTTTTT; CDR3: CATSGGPNEKLFF
J: TRBJ2-6; D: TRBD1; size: few; V: TRBV29-1; DNA: TGCAGCGTCCCCGACAGGGGGCACTCTGGGGCCAACGTCCTGACTTTC; CDR3: CSVPDRGHSGANVLTF
J: TRBJ1-1; D: NA; size: many; V: TRBV19; DNA: TGTGCCAGTAGTATTCGGACCGACACTGAAGCTTTCTTT; CDR3: CASSIRTDTEAFF
J: TRBJ1-6; D: TRBD1; size: NA; V: TRBV30; DNA: TGTGCCTGGGTGGGACAGAATAATTCACCCCTCCACTTT; CDR3: CAWVGQNNSPLHF
J: TRBJ2-7; D: NA; size: NA; V: TRBV5-1; DNA: TGCGCCAGCAGCTTGATCGGGGCATCCGAGCAGTACTTC; CDR3: CASSLIGASEQYF